The rows below give T cell receptor beta chains drawn from one sample of a study of T cell repertoires in cytomegalovirus infection. TCRdb fed the reads into MiXCR, producing one record per CDR3 protein. The repertoire includes hundreds of thousands of distinct CDR3 sequences, 20% to 25% of them detected once, and 8% sits in the top ten. Sequencing used CD8+ T cells from PBMCs. The source is a human donor in good health (CMV status not recorded). Some clones in this sample may be carry-over from other donors' samples. Each CDR3 is given with its conserved first and last residue. The D gene is left open where the match is weak.

>TRBD2|TRBJ2-1|TRBV7-8
CASSFSGGVYEQFF
>TRBD2|TRBJ2-2|TRBV20-1
CSAMTSGARTGELFF
>NA|TRBJ1-1|TRBV12-3/TRBV12-4
CASSLEVEAFF
>NA|TRBJ2-7|TRBV6-1
CASSERQLLTYEQYF
>NA|TRBJ2-1|TRBV7-8
CASIDNTGGLNEQFF
>NA|TRBJ2-1|TRBV7-8
CASSPGVNEQFF
>TRBD1|TRBJ1-3|TRBV7-2
CASSLDRASGNTIYF
>NA|TRBJ2-5|TRBV2
CASSALQGRETQYF
>NA|TRBJ2-3|TRBV27
CASGGPGTDTQYF
>NA|TRBJ1-2|TRBV6-1
CASAERPGDHYGYTF
>TRBD1|TRBJ1-5|TRBV12-3/TRBV12-4
CASSQDRERSNQPQHF
>NA|TRBJ2-3|TRBV2
CASSDSGTSSTDTQYF
>NA|TRBJ1-5|TRBV6-2/TRBV6-3
CASSYSSGKPQHF
>NA|TRBJ2-3|TRBV28
CVSSPLDEQYF
>TRBD1|TRBJ1-2|TRBV15
CATSRERTGAYGYTF
>NA|TRBJ2-6|TRBV28
CASSSGTTTSSGANVLTF